This entry describes one TCR beta chain. Germline lookup yields CDR1 SGHVS and CDR2 FNYEAQ. CDR3 length: 15 residues. With V trimmed by 1 base and J by 2 bases, 4 bases remained unmatched. Every molecule of TCR cDNA had its own unique molecular identifier. TCRdb re-called the 5' RACE reads with MiXCR, one entry per CDR3 protein. Counted here are 45,000 or so distinct CDR3 sequences, roughly 7.2% occurring once; the ten biggest clones make up 10% to 15%. This record belongs to a study of spatial heterogeneity in lung cancer. Background on the study: On average, each unique TCR and UMI combination appeared more than ten times in raw reads.

As for time point: sample taken at primary tumor resection. Without sorting, whole RNA was sequenced from tumor, nontumor lung or frozen PBMC. Samples came from 65 to 75 TRACERx patients with untreated early-stage lung cancer. V gene TRBV7-6 combines with J gene TRBJ2-7, with 8 positions matching TRBD2. This sequence originates from a female donor with early-stage non-small cell lung cancer. The source material was PBMCs, sampled at surgery. The CDR3 loop reads CASSLGDGGAYEQYF. The CDR3 region has the DNA TGTGCCAGCAGCTTAGGCGACGGGGGGGCCTACGAGCAGTACTTC.